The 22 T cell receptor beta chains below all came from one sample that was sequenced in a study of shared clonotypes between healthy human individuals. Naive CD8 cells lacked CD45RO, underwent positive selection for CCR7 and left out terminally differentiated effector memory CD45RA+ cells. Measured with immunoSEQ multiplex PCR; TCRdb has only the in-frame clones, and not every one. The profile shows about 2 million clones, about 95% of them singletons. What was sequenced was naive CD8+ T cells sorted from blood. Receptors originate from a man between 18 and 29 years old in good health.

The CDR3, as DNA: TGTGCCATCAGTGATCCGGGACAGGGGTATCAGCCCCAGCATTTT. This sequence encodes CAISDPGQGYQPQHF. The chain is built from TRBV10-3 and TRBJ1-5; 10 bases agree with TRBD1. The trim removed 3 bases at V and 5 bases at J, leaving 4 bases unmatched. The CDR3 has 15 amino acids. Germline V gives CDR1 ENHRY, CDR2 SYGVKD.

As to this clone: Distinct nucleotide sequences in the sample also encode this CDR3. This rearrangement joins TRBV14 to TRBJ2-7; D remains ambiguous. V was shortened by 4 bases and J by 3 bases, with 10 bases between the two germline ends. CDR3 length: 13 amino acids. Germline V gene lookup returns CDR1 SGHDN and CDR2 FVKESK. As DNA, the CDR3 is TGTGCCAGCAGCCCGCCCGGAAGCTACGAGCAGTACTTC. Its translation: CASSPPGSYEQYF.

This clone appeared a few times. The chain's CDR3 is CASSEGRSIGYTF. CDR3 DNA sequence: TGTGCCAGCAGTGAGGGACGGTCGATCGGCTACACCTTC. The V gene is TRBV6-1, the J gene TRBJ1-2; the D gene is possibly TRBD1 (5 bases). The CDR3 sequence is 13 residues long. Trimming removed 3 bases from V and 8 bases from J, with 13 bases in between. The germline gives CDR1 MNHNS, CDR2 SASEGT.

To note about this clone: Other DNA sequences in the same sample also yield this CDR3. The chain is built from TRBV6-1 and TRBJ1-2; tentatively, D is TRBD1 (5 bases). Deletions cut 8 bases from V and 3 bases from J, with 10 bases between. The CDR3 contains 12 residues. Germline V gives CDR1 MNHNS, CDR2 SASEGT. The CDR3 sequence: CASRGLDYGYTF. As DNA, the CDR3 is TGTGCCAGCCGGGGCCTGGACTATGGCTACACCTTC.

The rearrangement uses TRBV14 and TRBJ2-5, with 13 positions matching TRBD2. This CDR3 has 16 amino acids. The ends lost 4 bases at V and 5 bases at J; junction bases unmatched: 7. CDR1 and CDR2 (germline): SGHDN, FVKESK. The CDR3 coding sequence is TGTGCCAGCAGCCCTAGACTAGCGGGGGGCGTGGAGACCCAGTACTTC. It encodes CASSPRLAGGVETQYF. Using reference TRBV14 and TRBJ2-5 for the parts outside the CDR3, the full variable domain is EAGVTQFPSHSVIEKGQTVTLRCDPISGHDNLYWYRRVMGKEIKFLLHFVKESKQDESGMPNNRFLAERTGGTYSTLKVQPAELEDSGVYFCASSPRLAGGVETQYFGPGTRLLVL.

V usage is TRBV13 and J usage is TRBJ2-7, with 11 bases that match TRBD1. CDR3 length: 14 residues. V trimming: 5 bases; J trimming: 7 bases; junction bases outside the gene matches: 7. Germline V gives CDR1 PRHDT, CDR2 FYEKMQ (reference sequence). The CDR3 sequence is CASSAGTGGEEQYF. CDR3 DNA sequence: TGTGCCAGCAGCGCCGGGACAGGGGGAGAAGAGCAGTACTTC.

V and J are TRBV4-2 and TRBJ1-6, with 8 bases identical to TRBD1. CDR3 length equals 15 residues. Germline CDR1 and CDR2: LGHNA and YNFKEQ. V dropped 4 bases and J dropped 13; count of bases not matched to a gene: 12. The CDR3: CASSPFLTGGEPLHF. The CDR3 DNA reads TGTGCCAGCAGCCCTTTCCTCACAGGGGGGGAGCCCCTCCACTTT.

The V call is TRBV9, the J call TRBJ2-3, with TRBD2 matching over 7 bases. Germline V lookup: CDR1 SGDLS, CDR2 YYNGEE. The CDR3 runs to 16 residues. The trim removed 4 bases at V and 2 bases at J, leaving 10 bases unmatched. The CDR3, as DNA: TGTGCCAGCAGCCCGGAGCAGCGGGGAGTCACAGATACGCAGTATTTT. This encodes CASSPEQRGVTDTQYF.

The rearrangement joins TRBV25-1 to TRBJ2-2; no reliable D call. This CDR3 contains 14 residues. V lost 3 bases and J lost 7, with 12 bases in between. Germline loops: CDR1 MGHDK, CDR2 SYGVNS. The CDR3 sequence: CASSDLGSGGELFF. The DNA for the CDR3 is TGTGCCAGCAGTGACTTAGGGTCGGGCGGGGAGCTGTTTTTT.

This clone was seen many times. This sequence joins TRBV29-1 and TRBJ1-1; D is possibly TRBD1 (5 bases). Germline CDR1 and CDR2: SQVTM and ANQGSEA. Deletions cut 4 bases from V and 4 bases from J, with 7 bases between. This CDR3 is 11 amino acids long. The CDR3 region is CSVAGTTEAFF. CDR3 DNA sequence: TGCAGCGTTGCAGGGACCACTGAAGCTTTCTTT.

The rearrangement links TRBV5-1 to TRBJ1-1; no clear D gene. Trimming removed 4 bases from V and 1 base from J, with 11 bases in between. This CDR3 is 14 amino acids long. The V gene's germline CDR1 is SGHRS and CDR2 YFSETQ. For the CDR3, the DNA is TGCGCCAGCAGCCACCCGACGCCGAACACTGAAGCTTTCTTT. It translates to CASSHPTPNTEAFF.

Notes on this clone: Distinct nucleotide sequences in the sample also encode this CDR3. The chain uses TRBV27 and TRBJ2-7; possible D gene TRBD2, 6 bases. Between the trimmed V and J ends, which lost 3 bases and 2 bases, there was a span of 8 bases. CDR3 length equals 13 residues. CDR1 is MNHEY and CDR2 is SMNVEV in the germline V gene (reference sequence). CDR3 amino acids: CASSFSGAYEQYF. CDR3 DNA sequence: TGTGCCAGCAGTTTCTCGGGGGCCTACGAGCAGTACTTC.

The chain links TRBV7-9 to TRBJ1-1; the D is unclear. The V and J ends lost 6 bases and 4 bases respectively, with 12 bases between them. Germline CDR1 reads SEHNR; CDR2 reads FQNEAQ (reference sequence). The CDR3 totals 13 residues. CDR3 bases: TGTGCCAGCAGGCAAGGGTCCGGCACTGAAGCTTTCTTT. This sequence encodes CASRQGSGTEAFF.

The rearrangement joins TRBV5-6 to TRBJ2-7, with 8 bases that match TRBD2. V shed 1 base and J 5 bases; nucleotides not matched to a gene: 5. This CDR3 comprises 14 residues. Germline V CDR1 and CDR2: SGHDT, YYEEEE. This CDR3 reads CASSLREGLDEQYF. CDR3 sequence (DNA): TGTGCCAGCAGCTTGCGGGAGGGCCTCGACGAGCAGTACTTC.

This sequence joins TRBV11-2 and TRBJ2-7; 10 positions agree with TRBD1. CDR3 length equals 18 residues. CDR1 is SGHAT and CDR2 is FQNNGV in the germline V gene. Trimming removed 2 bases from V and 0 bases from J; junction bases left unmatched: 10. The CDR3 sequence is CASSLSGQGGLPSYEQYF. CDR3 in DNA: TGTGCCAGCAGCTTAAGCGGACAGGGGGGTCTGCCCTCCTACGAGCAGTACTTC.

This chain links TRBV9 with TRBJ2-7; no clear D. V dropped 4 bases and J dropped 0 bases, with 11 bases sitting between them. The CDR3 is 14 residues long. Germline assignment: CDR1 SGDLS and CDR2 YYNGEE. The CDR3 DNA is TGTGCCAGCAGCCCTCAGGACCACTCCTACGAGCAGTACTTC. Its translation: CASSPQDHSYEQYF.

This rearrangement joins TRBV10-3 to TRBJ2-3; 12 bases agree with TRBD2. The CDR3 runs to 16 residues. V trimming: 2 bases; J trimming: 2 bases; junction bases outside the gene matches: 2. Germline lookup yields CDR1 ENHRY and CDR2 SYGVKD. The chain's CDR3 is CAISEGLAGLTDTQYF. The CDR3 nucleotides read TGTGCCATCAGTGAGGGACTAGCGGGACTCACAGATACGCAGTATTTT.

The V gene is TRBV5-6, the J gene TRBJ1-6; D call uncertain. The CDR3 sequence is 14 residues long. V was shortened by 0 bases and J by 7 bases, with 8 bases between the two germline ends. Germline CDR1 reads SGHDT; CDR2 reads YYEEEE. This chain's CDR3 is CASSLGALNSPLHF. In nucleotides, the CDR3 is TGTGCCAGCAGCTTGGGTGCTCTAAATTCACCCCTCCACTTT.

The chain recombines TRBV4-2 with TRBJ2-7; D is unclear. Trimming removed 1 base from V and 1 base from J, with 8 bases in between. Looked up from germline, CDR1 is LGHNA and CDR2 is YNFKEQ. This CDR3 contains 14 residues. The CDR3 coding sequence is TGTGCCAGCAGCCAAGGTAGCTTGTCCTACGAGCAGTACTTC. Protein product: CASSQGSLSYEQYF.

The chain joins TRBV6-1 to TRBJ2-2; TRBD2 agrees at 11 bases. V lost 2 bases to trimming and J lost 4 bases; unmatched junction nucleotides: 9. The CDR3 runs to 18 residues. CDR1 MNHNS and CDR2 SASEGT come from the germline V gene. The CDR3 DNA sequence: TGTGCCAGCAGTGAACGGTTAGCGGGGGGGCCGGGCACCGGGGAGCTGTTTTTT. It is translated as CASSERLAGGPGTGELFF.

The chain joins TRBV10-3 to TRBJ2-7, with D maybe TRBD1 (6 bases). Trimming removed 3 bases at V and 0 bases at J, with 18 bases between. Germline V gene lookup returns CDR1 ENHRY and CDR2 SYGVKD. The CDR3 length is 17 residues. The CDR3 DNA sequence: TGTGCCATCAGTGACTCCAACACACGGGACATCTCCTACGAGCAGTACTTC. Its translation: CAISDSNTRDISYEQYF.

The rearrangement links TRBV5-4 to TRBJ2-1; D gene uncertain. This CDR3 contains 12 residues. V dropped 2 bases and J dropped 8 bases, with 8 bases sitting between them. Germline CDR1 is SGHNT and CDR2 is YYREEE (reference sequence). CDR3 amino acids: CASSFLVDEQFF. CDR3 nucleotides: TGTGCCAGCAGCTTTCTAGTGGATGAGCAGTTCTTC.